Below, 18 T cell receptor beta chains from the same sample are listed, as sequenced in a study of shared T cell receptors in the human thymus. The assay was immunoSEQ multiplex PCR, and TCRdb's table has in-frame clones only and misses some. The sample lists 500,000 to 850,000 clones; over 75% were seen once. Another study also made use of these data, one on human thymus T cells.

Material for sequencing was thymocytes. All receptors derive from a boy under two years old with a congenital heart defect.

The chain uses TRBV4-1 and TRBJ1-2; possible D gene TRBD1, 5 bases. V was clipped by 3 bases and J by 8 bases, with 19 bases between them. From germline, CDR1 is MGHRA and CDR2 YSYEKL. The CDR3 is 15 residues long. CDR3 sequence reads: CASSQKRSRAEGYTF. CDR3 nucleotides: TGCGCCAGCAGCCAGAAAAGGTCCAGGGCCGAAGGCTACACCTTC.

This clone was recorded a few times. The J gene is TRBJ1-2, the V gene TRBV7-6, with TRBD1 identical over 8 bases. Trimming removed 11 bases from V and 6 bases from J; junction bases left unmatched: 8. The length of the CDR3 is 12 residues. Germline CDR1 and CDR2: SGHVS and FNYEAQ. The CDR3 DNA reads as TGTGCCGTATCGTGGACAGGGAATGGCTACACCTTC. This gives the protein CAVSWTGNGYTF.

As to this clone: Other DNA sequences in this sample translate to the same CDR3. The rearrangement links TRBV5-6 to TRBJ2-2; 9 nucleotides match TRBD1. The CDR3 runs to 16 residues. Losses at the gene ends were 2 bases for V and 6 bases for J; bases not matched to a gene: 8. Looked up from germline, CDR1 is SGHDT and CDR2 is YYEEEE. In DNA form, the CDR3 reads TGTGCCAGCAGCTTACCAGGGACAGGGAAGGCCGGGGAGCTGTTTTTT. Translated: CASSLPGTGKAGELFF. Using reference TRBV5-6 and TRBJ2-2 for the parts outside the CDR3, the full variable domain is DAGVTQSPTHLIKTRGQQVTLRCSPKSGHDTVSWYQQALGQGPQFIFQYYEEEERQRGNFPDRFSGHQFPNYSSELNVNALLLGDSALYLCASSLPGTGKAGELFFGEGSRLTVL.

The CDR3 loop is CASSFRNQPQHF. As DNA, the CDR3 is TGTGCCAGCAGTTTCAGGAATCAGCCCCAGCATTTT. This chain links TRBV28 with TRBJ1-5, with D hard to call. V was pared by 3 bases and J by 4 bases, with 4 bases between. This CDR3 region has 12 residues. Germline V gene sequence: CDR1 MDHEN, CDR2 SYDVKM.

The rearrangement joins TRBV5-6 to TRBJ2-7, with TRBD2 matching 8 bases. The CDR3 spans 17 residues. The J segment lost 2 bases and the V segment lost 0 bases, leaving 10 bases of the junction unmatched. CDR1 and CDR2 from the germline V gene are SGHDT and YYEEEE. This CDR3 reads CASSLALSRGGTYEQYF. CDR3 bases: TGTGCCAGCAGCTTGGCCCTCAGTCGGGGGGGAACCTACGAGCAGTACTTC.

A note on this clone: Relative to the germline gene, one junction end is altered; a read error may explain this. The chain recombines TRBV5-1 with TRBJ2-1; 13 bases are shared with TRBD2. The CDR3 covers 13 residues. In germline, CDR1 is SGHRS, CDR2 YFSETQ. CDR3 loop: CASSSLAGGPSLF. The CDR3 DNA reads TGCGCCAGCAGCTCACTAGCGGGGGGGCCATCACTCTTC.

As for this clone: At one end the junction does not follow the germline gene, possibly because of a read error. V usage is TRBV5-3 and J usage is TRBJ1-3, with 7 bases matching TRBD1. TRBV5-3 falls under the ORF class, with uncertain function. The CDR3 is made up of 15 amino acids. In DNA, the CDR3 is TGTGCCAGCAGCTATACAGGGGCGGTTGGAAACACCATATATTTT. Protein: CASSYTGAVGNTIYF.

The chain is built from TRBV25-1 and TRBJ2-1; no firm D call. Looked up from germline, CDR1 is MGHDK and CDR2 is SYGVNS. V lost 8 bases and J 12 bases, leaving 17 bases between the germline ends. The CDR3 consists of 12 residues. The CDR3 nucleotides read TGTGCCAGCGCGAGGAGTTTCAAGGTGCAGTTCTTC. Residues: CASARSFKVQFF.

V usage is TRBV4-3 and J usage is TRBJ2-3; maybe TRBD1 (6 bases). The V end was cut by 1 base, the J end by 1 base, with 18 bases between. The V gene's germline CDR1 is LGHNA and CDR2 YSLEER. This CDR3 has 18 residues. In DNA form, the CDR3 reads TGCGCCAGCAGCCAAGTTACGGCAGCAGGGGAAGGCACAGATACGCAGTATTTT. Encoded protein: CASSQVTAAGEGTDTQYF.

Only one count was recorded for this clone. The CDR3 DNA sequence: TGTGCCAGCAGCCTCCGACAGGGGGATCGCTACGAGCAGTACTTC. It yields the protein CASSLRQGDRYEQYF. The V call is TRBV28, the J call TRBJ2-7; TRBD1 agrees at 9 bases. The trim removed 6 bases at V and 3 bases at J, leaving 9 bases unmatched. Germline CDR1 and CDR2: MDHEN and SYDVKM. This CDR3 has 15 residues.

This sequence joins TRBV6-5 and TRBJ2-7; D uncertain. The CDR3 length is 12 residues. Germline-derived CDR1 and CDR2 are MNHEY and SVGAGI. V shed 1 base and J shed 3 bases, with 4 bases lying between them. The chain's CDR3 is CASSYYGYEQYF. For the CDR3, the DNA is TGTGCCAGCAGTTACTACGGCTACGAGCAGTACTTC.

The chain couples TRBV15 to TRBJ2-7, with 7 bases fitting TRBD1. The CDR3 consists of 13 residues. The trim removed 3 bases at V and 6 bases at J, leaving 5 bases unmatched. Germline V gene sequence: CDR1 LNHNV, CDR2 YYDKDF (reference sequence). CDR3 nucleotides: TGTGCCACCAGCAGGGATGACAGGGCCGAGCAGTACTTC. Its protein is CATSRDDRAEQYF.

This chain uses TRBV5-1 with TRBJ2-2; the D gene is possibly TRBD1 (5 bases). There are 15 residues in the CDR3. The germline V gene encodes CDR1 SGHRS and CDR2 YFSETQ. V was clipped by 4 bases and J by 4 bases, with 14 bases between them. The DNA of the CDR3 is TGCGCCAGCAGCCCGCTCAGGGCTGGCACCGGGGAGCTGTTTTTT. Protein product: CASSPLRAGTGELFF.

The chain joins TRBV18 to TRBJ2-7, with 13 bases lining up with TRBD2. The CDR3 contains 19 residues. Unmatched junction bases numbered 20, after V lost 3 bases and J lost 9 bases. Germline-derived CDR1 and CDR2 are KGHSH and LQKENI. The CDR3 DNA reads TGTGCCAGCTCACCGAGGGAGGGGCTGAAACTAGCGGGAGGGCGTTCGCAGTACTTC. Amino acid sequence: CASSPREGLKLAGGRSQYF. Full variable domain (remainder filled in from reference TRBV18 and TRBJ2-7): NAGVMQNPRHLVRRRGQEARLRCSPMKGHSHVYWYRQLPEEGLKFMVYLQKENIIDESGMPKERFSAEFPKEGPSILRIQQVVRGDSAAYFCASSPREGLKLAGGRSQYFGPGTRLTVT.

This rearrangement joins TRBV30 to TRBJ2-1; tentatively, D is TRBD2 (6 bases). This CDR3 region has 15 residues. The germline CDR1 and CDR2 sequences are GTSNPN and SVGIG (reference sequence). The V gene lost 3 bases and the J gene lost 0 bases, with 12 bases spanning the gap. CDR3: CAWSAGTSSYNEQFF. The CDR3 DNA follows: TGTGCCTGGAGCGCCGGGACTTCCTCCTACAATGAGCAGTTCTTC.

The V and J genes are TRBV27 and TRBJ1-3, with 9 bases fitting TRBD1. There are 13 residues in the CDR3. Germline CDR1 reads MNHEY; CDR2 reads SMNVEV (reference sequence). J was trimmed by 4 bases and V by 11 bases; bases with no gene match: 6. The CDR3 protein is CASGQGKGNTIYF. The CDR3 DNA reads TGTGCCTCCGGACAGGGGAAAGGAAACACCATATATTTT.

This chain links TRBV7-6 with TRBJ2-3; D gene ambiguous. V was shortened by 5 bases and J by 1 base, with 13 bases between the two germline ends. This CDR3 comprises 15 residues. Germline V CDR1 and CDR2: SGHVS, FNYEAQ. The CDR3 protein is CASSPPDTRTDTQYF. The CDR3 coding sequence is TGTGCCAGCAGCCCACCAGACACGCGCACAGATACGCAGTATTTT.

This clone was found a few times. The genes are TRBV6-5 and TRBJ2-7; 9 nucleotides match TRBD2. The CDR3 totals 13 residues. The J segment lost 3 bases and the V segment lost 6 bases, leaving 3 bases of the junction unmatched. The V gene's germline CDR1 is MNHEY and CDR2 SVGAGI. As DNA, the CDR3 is TGTGCCAGCAGACTAGCGGGTCGCTACGAGCAGTACTTC. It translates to CASRLAGRYEQYF.